This is a list of T cell receptor beta chains from one sample in a study of cytotoxic CD8 clonotypes in ibrutinib-treated CLL. Profiled with immunoSEQ multiplex PCR; TCRdb holds only in-frame clones, not every one. In the table there are 65,000 to 85,000 clones, roughly 85% of which are singletons. The source material was PBMCs, sampled after 24 months of ibrutinib treatment. The receptors here all came from a human donor with chronic lymphocytic leukemia. Both conserved end residues are part of each CDR3. Each record gives: D gene, V gene, J gene, clone size, CDR3 protein, CDR3 DNA. D genes are given only for firm matches. The size field is filled for only some rows; it gives once, few, many or a size class.

NA	TRBV15	TRBJ2-7	NA	CATSRDLGSEQYF	TGTGCCACCAGCAGAGATCTAGGAAGCGAGCAGTACTTC
NA	TRBV19	TRBJ1-1	NA	CASSLDPNTEAFF	TGTGCCAGTAGTCTGGACCCGAACACTGAAGCTTTCTTT
NA	TRBV6-5	TRBJ1-2	NA	CASTPYTVGYGYTF	TGTGCCAGCACCCCGTACACCGTGGGCTATGGCTACACCTTC
NA	TRBV6-6	TRBJ2-1	NA	CASSGSPYNEQFF	TGTGCCAGCAGCGGGAGCCCGTACAATGAGCAGTTCTTC
NA	TRBV27	TRBJ1-4	NA	CASSLLPATNEKLFF	TGTGCCAGCAGTTTACTGCCAGCAACTAATGAAAAACTGTTTTTT
NA	TRBV7-9	TRBJ2-5	NA	CASSLSLGETQYF	TGTGCCAGCAGCTTGTCACTGGGAGAGACCCAGTACTTC
TRBD2	TRBV4-2	TRBJ2-7	NA	CASSQGGEDEQYF	TGTGCCAGCAGCCAGGGAGGGGAGGACGAGCAGTACTTC
NA	TRBV30	TRBJ2-2	NA	CAWSELGAGELFF	TGTGCCTGGAGTGAACTAGGGGCCGGGGAGCTGTTTTTT
NA	TRBV2	TRBJ2-7	NA	CASTPSGLADYEQYF	TGTGCCAGCACCCCATCAGGGCTCGCCGACTACGAGCAGTACTTC
NA	TRBV30	TRBJ2-7	few	CAWSVSGTLSYEQYF	TGTGCCTGGAGTGTATCCGGGACCCTCTCCTACGAGCAGTACTTC
TRBD1	TRBV18	TRBJ2-1	NA	CASTLGQGRDEQFF	TGTGCCAGCACCTTGGGACAGGGGAGGGATGAGCAGTTCTTC
NA	TRBV7-6	TRBJ2-2	NA	CASSLVRGEAGELFF	TGTGCCAGCAGCTTAGTGAGGGGGGAAGCCGGGGAGCTGTTTTTT
TRBD2	TRBV28	TRBJ2-7	NA	CASSPTNRGGIYEQYF	TGTGCCAGCAGCCCCACTAACCGGGGGGGGATCTACGAGCAGTACTTC
TRBD1	TRBV6-5	TRBJ1-3	once	CASSRGQSSGNTIYF	TGTGCCAGCAGCCGGGGACAGAGCTCTGGAAACACCATATATTTT
TRBD1	TRBV5-4	TRBJ2-5	NA	CASSHPRTGKETQYF	TGTGCCAGCAGCCATCCCCGGACAGGGAAAGAGACCCAGTACTTC
NA	TRBV4-2	TRBJ1-1	NA	CASSPGDAPEAFF	TGTGCCAGCAGCCCAGGGGATGCACCAGAAGCTTTCTTT
TRBD2	TRBV20-1	TRBJ2-3	NA	CSAWDYSQYF	TGCAGTGCCTGGGACTATTCGCAGTATTTT
NA	TRBV4-1	TRBJ2-2	NA	CASTGPNTGELFF	TGCGCCAGTACTGGGCCTAACACCGGGGAGCTGTTTTTT
TRBD2	TRBV27	TRBJ2-5	NA	CASSGLLAGGKETQYF	TGTGCCAGCAGTGGCCTACTAGCGGGAGGGAAAGAGACCCAGTACTTC
TRBD1	TRBV6-5	TRBJ2-1	NA	CASSYGTGDEQFF	TGTGCCAGCAGTTACGGTACAGGGGACGAGCAGTTCTTC
NA	TRBV29-1	TRBJ2-1	NA	CSVPDRLSGARILYNEQFF	TGCAGCGTTCCCGATAGATTATCAGGGGCCCGTATTCTTTACAATGAGCAGTTCTTC
TRBD2	TRBV9	TRBJ2-5	NA	CASSAKAGAETQYF	TGTGCCAGCAGCGCAAAAGCGGGAGCGGAGACCCAGTACTTC
TRBD1	TRBV6-1	TRBJ2-1	NA	CASREVGTDYNEQFF	TGTGCCAGCAGGGAGGTCGGGACAGACTACAATGAGCAGTTCTTC
NA	TRBV10-2	TRBJ2-7	few	CASSDSHEQYF	TGCGCCAGCAGTGACTCCCACGAGCAGTACTTC
TRBD1	TRBV13	TRBJ1-1	few	CASSFRDRETFGTEAFF	TGTGCCAGCAGCTTCCGGGACAGGGAGACCTTCGGCACTGAAGCTTTCTTT
NA	TRBV10-1	TRBJ2-2	NA	CASSATNTGELFF	TGCGCCAGCAGTGCTACGAACACCGGGGAGCTGTTTTTT
TRBD1	TRBV6-1	TRBJ1-2	NA	CASTPPLDRALRYTF	TGTGCCAGCACGCCCCCCTTGGACAGGGCGTTACGCTACACCTTC
NA	TRBV2	TRBJ1-2	few	CASSEAPYGYTF	TGTGCCAGCAGTGAGGCGCCCTATGGCTACACCTTC
NA	TRBV11-2	TRBJ1-6	NA	CASSPEWSGSPLHF	TGTGCCAGCAGCCCTGAGTGGTCCGGATCACCCCTCCACTTT
TRBD2	TRBV5-1	TRBJ2-1	few	CASSLARVAGRNEQFF	TGCGCCAGCAGCTTGGCCAGGGTAGCGGGTCGGAATGAGCAGTTCTTC
TRBD2	TRBV2	TRBJ2-7	NA	CASRFTAGEEYF	TGTGCCAGCAGATTCACGGCGGGGGAGGAGTACTTC
TRBD1	TRBV5-5	TRBJ1-2	few	CASSHRQGVGYGYTF	TGCGCCAGCAGCCACAGACAGGGGGTCGGGTATGGCTACACCTTC
TRBD2	TRBV15	TRBJ2-1	once	CATSRRGSGRSYNEQFF	TGTGCCACCAGCAGACGTGGTAGCGGGAGGTCCTACAATGAGCAGTTCTTC
TRBD1	TRBV7-6	TRBJ2-2	NA	CASRQTGAGELFF	TGTGCCAGCAGGCAGACAGGGGCCGGGGAGCTGTTTTTT
TRBD2	TRBV6-5	TRBJ2-7	once	CASSRTSGAYEQYF	TGTGCCAGCAGTCGGACTAGTGGGGCCTACGAGCAGTACTTC
TRBD1	TRBV28	TRBJ2-5	NA	CASRKGQPEETQYF	TGTGCCAGCAGAAAGGGACAGCCTGAGGAGACCCAGTACTTC
TRBD2	TRBV5-1	TRBJ2-7	NA	CASSKQSGKTYEQYF	TGCGCCAGCAGCAAACAGAGCGGGAAGACCTACGAGCAGTACTTC
TRBD1	TRBV9	TRBJ2-1	NA	CASSAQTGSYNEQFF	TGTGCCAGCAGCGCACAGACAGGGTCCTACAATGAGCAGTTCTTC
NA	TRBV10-2	TRBJ1-5	NA	CASSGQVNQPQHF	TGCGCCAGCAGTGGGCAGGTCAATCAGCCCCAGCATTTT
NA	TRBV28	TRBJ2-2	few	CASRRPGLSTGELFF	TGTGCCAGCCGAAGACCAGGATTGAGCACCGGGGAGCTGTTTTTT
NA	TRBV4-2	TRBJ1-2	NA	CASSQDQSVQGYTF	TGTGCCAGCAGCCAAGATCAGAGTGTTCAGGGCTACACCTTC
NA	TRBV2	TRBJ2-3	once	CASKEGDTQYF	TGTGCCAGCAAAGAGGGCGATACGCAGTATTTT
TRBD2	TRBV28	TRBJ2-4	NA	CASRTSALLAKNIQYF	TGTGCCAGCAGGACTAGCGCCCTTCTAGCCAAAAACATTCAGTACTTC
NA	TRBV19	TRBJ2-6	NA	CASSDSQGPGANVLTF	TGTGCCAGTAGTGACAGCCAGGGGCCTGGGGCCAACGTCCTGACTTTC
TRBD1	TRBV28	TRBJ1-4	NA	CASWTGEKLFF	TGTGCCAGCTGGACAGGTGAAAAACTGTTTTTT
TRBD1	TRBV7-9	TRBJ1-1	NA	CASSPNRGRGGEAFF	TGTGCCAGCAGCCCCAACAGGGGGCGAGGTGGAGAAGCTTTCTTT
NA	TRBV18	TRBJ2-3	NA	CASSRDSGTDTQYF	TGTGCCAGCTCGCGGGACAGCGGCACAGATACGCAGTATTTT
NA	TRBV7-2	TRBJ2-7	NA	CASSDQYEQYF	TGTGCCAGCAGCGACCAGTACGAGCAGTACTTC
TRBD2	TRBV6-5	TRBJ2-2	NA	CASRPPGRVTGELFF	TGTGCCAGCCGCCCTCCTGGGAGGGTGACCGGGGAGCTGTTTTTT
TRBD2	TRBV5-8	TRBJ2-7	NA	CASSSETGSGVYEQYF	TGTGCCAGCAGCTCCGAGACGGGTAGCGGGGTTTACGAGCAGTACTTC
NA	TRBV19	TRBJ2-7	NA	CASTRRQGAYEQYF	TGTGCCAGCACTCGACGGCAGGGCGCTTACGAGCAGTACTTC
NA	TRBV7-2	TRBJ1-2	NA	CASSLGLRGKDYGYTF	TGTGCCAGCAGCTTAGGACTTCGGGGTAAGGACTATGGCTACACCTTC